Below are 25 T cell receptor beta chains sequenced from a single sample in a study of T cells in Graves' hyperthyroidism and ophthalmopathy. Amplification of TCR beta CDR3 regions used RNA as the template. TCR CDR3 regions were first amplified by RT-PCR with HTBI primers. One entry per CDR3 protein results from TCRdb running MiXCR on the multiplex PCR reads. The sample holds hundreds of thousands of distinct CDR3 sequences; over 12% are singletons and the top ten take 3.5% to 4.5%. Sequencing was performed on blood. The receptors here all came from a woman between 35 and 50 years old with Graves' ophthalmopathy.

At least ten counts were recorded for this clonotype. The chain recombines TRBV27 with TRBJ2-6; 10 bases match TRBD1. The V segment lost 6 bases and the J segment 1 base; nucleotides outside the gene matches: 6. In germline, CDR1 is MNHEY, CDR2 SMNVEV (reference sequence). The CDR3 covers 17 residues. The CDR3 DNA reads TGTGCCAGCAGAGGACAGGGGGTACAATCTGGGGCCAACGTCCTGACTTTC. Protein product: CASRGQGVQSGANVLTF.

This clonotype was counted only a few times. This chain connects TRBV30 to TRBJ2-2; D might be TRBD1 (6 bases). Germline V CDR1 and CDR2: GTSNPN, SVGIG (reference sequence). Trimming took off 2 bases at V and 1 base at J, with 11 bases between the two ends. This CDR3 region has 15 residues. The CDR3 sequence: CAWSFGGLNTGELFF. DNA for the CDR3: TGTGCCTGGAGTTTTGGGGGCCTGAACACCGGGGAGCTGTTTTTT.

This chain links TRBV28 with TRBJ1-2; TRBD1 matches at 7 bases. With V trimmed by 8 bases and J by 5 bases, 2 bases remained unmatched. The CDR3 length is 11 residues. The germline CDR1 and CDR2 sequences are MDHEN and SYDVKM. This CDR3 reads CASGTEYGYTF. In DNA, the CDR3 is TGTGCCAGCGGGACAGAGTATGGCTACACCTTC.

The CDR3 bases are TGTGCCAGCAGTTTATATGGGGGCGAAGGTTCACCCCTCCACTTT. It encodes CASSLYGGEGSPLHF. The J gene is TRBJ1-6, the V gene TRBV27; D possibly corresponds to TRBD1 (6 bases). Germline V gives CDR1 MNHEY, CDR2 SMNVEV (reference sequence). The V end lost 1 base, the J end lost 9 bases, and 13 bases lay between the germline ends. There are 15 residues in the CDR3.

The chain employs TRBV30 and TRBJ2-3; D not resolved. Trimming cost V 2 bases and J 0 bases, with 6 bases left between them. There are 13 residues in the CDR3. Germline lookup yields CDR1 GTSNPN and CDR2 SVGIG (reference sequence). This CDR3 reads CAWSRVSTDTQYF. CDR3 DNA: TGTGCCTGGAGTCGCGTCAGCACAGATACGCAGTATTTT.

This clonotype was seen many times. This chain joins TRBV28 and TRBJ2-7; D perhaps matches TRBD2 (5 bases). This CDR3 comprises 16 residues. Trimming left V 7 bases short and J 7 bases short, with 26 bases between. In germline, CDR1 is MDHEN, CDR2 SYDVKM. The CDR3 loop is CASTISRAGVIVEQYF. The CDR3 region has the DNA TGTGCCAGCACAATATCGAGGGCCGGGGTGATCGTGGAGCAGTACTTC.

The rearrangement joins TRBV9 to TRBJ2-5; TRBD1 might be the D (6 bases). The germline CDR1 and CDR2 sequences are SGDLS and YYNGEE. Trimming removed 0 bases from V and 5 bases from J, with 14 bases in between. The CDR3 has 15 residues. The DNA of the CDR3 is TGTGCCAGCAGCGTAGGTGGGGGCACGGGGGAGACCCAGTACTTC. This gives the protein CASSVGGGTGETQYF.

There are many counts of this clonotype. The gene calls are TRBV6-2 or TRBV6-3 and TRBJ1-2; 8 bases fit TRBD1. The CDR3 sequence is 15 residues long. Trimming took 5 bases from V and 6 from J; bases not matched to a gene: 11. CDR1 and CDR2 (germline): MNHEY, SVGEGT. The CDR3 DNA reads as TGTGCCAGCAGTAACCTACCGACAGGGGAGAATGGCTACACCTTC. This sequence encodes CASSNLPTGENGYTF.

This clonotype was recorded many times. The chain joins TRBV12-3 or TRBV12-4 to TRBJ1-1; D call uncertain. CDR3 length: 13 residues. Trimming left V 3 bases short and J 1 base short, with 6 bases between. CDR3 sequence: CASSFIPNTEAFF. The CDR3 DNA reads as TGTGCCAGCAGTTTTATCCCGAACACTGAAGCTTTCTTT.

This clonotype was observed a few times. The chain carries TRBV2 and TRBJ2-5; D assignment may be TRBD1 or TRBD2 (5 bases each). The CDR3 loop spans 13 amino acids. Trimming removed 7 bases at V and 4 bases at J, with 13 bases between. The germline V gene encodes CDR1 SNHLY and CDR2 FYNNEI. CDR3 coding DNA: TGTGCCAGCACCCGGGACCCCGGAGAGACCCAGTACTTC. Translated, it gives CASTRDPGETQYF.

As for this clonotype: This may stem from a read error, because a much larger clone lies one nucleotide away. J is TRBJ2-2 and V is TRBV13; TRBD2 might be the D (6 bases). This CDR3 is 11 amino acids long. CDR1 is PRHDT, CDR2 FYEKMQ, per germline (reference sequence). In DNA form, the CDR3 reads TGTGCCAGCAGCACCACCGGGGGGCTGTTTTTT. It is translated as CASSTTGGLFF. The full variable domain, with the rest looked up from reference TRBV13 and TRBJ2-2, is AAGVIQSPRHLIKEKRETATLKCYPIPRHDTVYWYQQGPGQDPQFLISFYEKMQSDKGSIPDRFSAQQFSDYHSELNMSSLELGDSALYFCASSTTGGLFFGEGSRLTVL.

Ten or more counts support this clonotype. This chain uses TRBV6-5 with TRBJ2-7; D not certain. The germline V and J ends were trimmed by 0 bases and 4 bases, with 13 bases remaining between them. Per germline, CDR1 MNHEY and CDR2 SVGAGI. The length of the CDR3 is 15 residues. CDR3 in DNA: TGTGCCAGCAGTTACTCGTCCGGCCTCGGGTACGAGCAGTACTTC. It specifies CASSYSSGLGYEQYF.

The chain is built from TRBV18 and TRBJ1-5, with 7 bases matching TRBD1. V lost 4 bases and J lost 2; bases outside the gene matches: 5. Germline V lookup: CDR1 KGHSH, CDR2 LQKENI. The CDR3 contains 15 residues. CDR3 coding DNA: TGTGCCAGCTCACAGGGGGCTATGGGCAATCAGCCCCAGCATTTT. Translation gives CASSQGAMGNQPQHF.

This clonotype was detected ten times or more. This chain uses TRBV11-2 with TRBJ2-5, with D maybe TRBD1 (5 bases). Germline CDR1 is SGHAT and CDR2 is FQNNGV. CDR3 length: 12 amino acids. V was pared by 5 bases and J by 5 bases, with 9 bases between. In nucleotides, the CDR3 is TGTGCCAGCAGCCCAGGGTACGAGACCCAGTACTTC. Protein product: CASSPGYETQYF. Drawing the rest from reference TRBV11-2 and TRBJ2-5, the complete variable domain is EAGVAQSPRYKIIEKRQSVAFWCNPISGHATLYWYQQILGQGPKLLIQFQNNGVVDDSQLPKDRFSAERLKGVDSTLKIQPAKLEDSAVYLCASSPGYETQYFGPGTRLLVL.

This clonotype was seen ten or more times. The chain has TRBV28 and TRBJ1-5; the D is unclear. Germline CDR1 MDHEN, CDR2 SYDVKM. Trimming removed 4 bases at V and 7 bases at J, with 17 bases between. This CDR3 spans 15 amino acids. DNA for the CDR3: TGTGCCAGCAGTTCGGATAGTACCCGTACGCAGCCCCAGCATTTT. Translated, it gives CASSSDSTRTQPQHF.

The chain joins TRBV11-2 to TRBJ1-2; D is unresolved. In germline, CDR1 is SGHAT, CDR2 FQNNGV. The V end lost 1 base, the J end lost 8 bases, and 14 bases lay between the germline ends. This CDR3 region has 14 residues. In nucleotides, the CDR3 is TGTGCCAGCAGCTTAGTTTCTGGGTCGGGCGGCTACACCTTC. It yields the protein CASSLVSGSGGYTF.

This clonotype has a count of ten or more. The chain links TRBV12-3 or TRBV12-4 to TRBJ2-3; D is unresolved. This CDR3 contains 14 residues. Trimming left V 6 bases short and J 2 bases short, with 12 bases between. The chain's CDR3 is CASSSSVSTDTQYF. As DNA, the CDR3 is TGTGCCAGCAGCTCTTCTGTCTCCACAGATACGCAGTATTTT.

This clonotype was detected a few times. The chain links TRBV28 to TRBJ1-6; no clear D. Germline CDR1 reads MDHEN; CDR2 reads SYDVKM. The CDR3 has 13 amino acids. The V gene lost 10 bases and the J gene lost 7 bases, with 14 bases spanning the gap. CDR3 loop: CATLRTGNSPLHF. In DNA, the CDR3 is TGTGCCACCCTCCGGACGGGGAATTCACCCCTCCACTTT.

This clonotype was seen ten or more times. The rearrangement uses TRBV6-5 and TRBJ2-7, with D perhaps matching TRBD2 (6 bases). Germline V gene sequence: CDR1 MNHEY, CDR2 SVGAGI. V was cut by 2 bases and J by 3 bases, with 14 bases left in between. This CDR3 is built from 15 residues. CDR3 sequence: CASSYGRWGDYEQYF. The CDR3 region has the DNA TGTGCCAGCAGTTACGGGCGGTGGGGGGACTACGAGCAGTACTTC.

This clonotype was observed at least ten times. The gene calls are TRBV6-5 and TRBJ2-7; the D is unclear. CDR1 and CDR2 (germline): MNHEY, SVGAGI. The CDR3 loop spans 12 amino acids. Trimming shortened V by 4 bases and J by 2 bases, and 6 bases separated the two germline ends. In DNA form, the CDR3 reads TGTGCCAGCAGTTGGGTGCCCTACGAGCAGTACTTC. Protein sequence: CASSWVPYEQYF.

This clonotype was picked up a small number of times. In DNA form, the CDR3 reads TGTGCCAGCAGCTTTAGGGGACAGGGGTACACCTTC. Translation gives CASSFRGQGYTF. The chain has TRBV11-2 and TRBJ1-2; 10 bases are shared with TRBD1. The V and J ends lost 3 bases and 11 bases, in that order; junction bases with no gene match: 3. This CDR3 spans 12 amino acids. In germline, CDR1 is SGHAT, CDR2 FQNNGV.

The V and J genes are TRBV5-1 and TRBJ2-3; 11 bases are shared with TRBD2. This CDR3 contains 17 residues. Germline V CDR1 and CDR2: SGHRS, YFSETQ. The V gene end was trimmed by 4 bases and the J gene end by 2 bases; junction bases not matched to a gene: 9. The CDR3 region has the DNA TGCGCCAGCAGCCTTCCGACTAGCGGGATCCCCACAGATACGCAGTATTTT. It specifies CASSLPTSGIPTDTQYF.

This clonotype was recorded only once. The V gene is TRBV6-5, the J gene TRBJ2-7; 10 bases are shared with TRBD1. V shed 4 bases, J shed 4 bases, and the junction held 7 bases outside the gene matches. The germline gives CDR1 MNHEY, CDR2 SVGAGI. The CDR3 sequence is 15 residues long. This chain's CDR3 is CASSSAGTGEYEQYF. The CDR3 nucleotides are TGTGCCAGCAGTTCGGCCGGGACAGGGGAGTACGAGCAGTACTTC.

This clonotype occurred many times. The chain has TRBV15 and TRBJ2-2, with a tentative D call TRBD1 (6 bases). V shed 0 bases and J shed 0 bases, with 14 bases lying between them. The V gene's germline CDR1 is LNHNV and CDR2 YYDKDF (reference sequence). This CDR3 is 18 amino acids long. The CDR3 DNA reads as TGTGCCACCAGCAGAGACGGACAGCCGCTCACGAACACCGGGGAGCTGTTTTTT. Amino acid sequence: CATSRDGQPLTNTGELFF.

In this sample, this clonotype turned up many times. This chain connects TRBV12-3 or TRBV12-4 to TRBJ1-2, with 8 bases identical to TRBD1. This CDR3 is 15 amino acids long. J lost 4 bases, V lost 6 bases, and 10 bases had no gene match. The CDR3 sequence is CASRSSQGAGYGYTF. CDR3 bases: TGTGCCAGCAGATCCTCCCAGGGGGCTGGCTATGGCTACACCTTC.